These 5 T cell receptor beta chains were all obtained from the same sample, sequenced in a study of shared clonotypes between healthy human individuals. Profiled with immunoSEQ multiplex PCR; TCRdb holds only in-frame clones, not every one. This sample yields about 1.1 million clones, of which approximately 80% are seen a single time; 0.4% to 0.55% belongs to the top ten. The sequenced sample was memory CD4+ T cells from PBMCs. The sample's subset: CD45RA-negative fraction. These receptors were obtained from a man younger than 35 in good health. Some clones in this sample may be carry-over from other donors' samples.

This clone was observed a single time. The rearrangement links TRBV6-1 to TRBJ2-1; either TRBD1 or TRBD2 may fit D (5 bases each). CDR1 MNHNS and CDR2 SASEGT come from the germline V gene. V was pared by 4 bases and J by 5 bases, with 21 bases between. This CDR3 spans 17 amino acids. In DNA form, the CDR3 reads TGTGCCAGCAGTGCCCAGAAGGGGCGGGTCGAAAACAATGAGCAGTTCTTC. Encoded protein: CASSAQKGRVENNEQFF.

This chain links TRBV18 with TRBJ2-7; no clear D. CDR1 KGHSH and CDR2 LQKENI come from the germline V gene. V gave up 6 bases and J gave up 5 bases, with 11 bases separating them. The CDR3 runs to 12 residues. The CDR3 bases are TGTGCCAGCTCCCGAAGAAGGGACGAGCAGTACTTC. Translating it yields CASSRRRDEQYF.

The J gene is TRBJ1-2, the V gene TRBV6-6, with a tentative D call TRBD1 (6 bases). This CDR3 has 14 amino acids. CDR1 MNHNY and CDR2 SVGAGI come from the germline V gene (reference sequence). Between the trimmed V and J ends, which lost 2 bases and 8 bases, there was a span of 15 bases. Written as DNA, the CDR3 is TGTGCCAGCAGTTACCATACGGGGGGCGAAGGCTACACCTTC. It translates to CASSYHTGGEGYTF.

A remark on this clone: This sample includes further DNA sequences coding for the same CDR3. J is TRBJ1-5 and V is TRBV28, with D uncertain. V was pared by 6 bases and J by 2 bases, with 8 bases between. This CDR3 has 13 residues. Per the germline V gene, CDR1 is MDHEN and CDR2 is SYDVKM. The CDR3: CASSLDGNQPQHF. DNA for the CDR3: TGTGCCAGCAGCCTAGATGGCAATCAGCCCCAGCATTTT.

Details on this clone: This CDR3 is also generated by other DNA sequences in the sample. The rearrangement joins TRBV7-9 to TRBJ1-2, with D tentatively TRBD1 (5 bases). This CDR3 spans 12 amino acids. The V gene's germline CDR1 is SEHNR and CDR2 FQNEAQ (reference sequence). Trimming left V 3 bases short and J 5 bases short, with 7 bases between. The CDR3 here is CASSFEGYGYTF. The CDR3 coding sequence is TGTGCCAGCAGCTTCGAGGGGTATGGCTACACCTTC.